These T cell receptor beta chains were read from a single sample in a study of blood T cell repertoires in COVID-19. Libraries were prepared by immunoSEQ multiplex PCR; TCRdb keeps only in-frame clonotypes and omits some of them. The sample has about 70,000 clones; about 85% are singletons. The sequenced sample consisted of peripheral blood. These receptors all come from a man aged 80 or over with acute or convalescent COVID-19. CDR3s include the opening cysteine and the closing phenylalanine or tryptophan. The D gene is left open where the match is weak. Size values are once, few and many counts, or a class for expanded clones, and some rows have none.

j_gene: TRBJ2-5
v_gene: TRBV18
d_gene: TRBD1
abundance: once
CDR3aa: CASSPGQKQETQYF
CDR3nt: TGTGCCAGCTCACCGGGACAGAAGCAAGAGACCCAGTACTTC

j_gene: TRBJ2-3
v_gene: TRBV4-2
d_gene: TRBD1
abundance: NA
CDR3aa: CASSQVGYAGQVTDTQYF
CDR3nt: TGTGCCAGCAGCCAAGTAGGATATGCGGGACAGGTCACAGATACGCAGTATTTT

j_gene: TRBJ2-1
v_gene: TRBV15
d_gene: TRBD2
abundance: NA
CDR3aa: CATSRGTSGKGYNEQFF
CDR3nt: TGTGCCACCAGCAGAGGGACTAGCGGGAAGGGCTACAATGAGCAGTTCTTC

j_gene: TRBJ2-7
v_gene: TRBV2
d_gene: NA
abundance: NA
CDR3aa: CASSGTGFWAYEQYF
CDR3nt: TGTGCCAGCAGTGGTACAGGGTTCTGGGCCTACGAGCAGTACTTC

j_gene: TRBJ2-2
v_gene: TRBV30
d_gene: NA
abundance: NA
CDR3aa: CAWSVSNLNTGELFF
CDR3nt: TGTGCCTGGAGTGTTTCTAATCTAAACACCGGGGAGCTGTTTTTT

j_gene: TRBJ1-1
v_gene: TRBV11-3
d_gene: TRBD1
abundance: few
CDR3aa: CASSLDPQGSEAFF
CDR3nt: TGTGCCAGCAGCTTAGACCCACAGGGGTCGGAAGCTTTCTTT

j_gene: TRBJ2-6
v_gene: TRBV21-1
d_gene: NA
abundance: NA
CDR3aa: CASLHPPHGTGGSGANVLTF
CDR3nt: TGTGCCAGCCTACACCCCCCCCACGGGACAGGGGGGTCAGGGGCCAACGTCCTGACTTTC

j_gene: TRBJ2-7
v_gene: TRBV11-2
d_gene: NA
abundance: NA
CDR3aa: CASSTSGGLSYEQYF
CDR3nt: TGTGCCAGCAGCACCTCAGGTGGGCTCTCCTACGAGCAGTACTTC

j_gene: TRBJ2-1
v_gene: TRBV11-3
d_gene: NA
abundance: NA
CDR3aa: CASSLAFRGGEQFF
CDR3nt: TGTGCCAGCAGCTTAGCCTTTAGGGGGGGAGAGCAGTTCTTC

j_gene: TRBJ2-2
v_gene: TRBV7-8
d_gene: NA
abundance: NA
CDR3aa: CASSSRFSGELFF
CDR3nt: TGTGCCAGCAGCTCGCGATTTTCCGGGGAGCTGTTTTTT

j_gene: TRBJ2-2
v_gene: TRBV5-4
d_gene: NA
abundance: NA
CDR3aa: CASSEVEGMNTGELFF
CDR3nt: TGTGCCAGCAGCGAGGTCGAGGGCATGAACACCGGGGAGCTGTTTTTT

j_gene: TRBJ1-5
v_gene: TRBV6-5
d_gene: NA
abundance: NA
CDR3aa: CASSYRQTAQPQHF
CDR3nt: TGTGCCAGCAGTTACCGACAGACGGCTCAGCCCCAGCATTTT

j_gene: TRBJ1-1
v_gene: TRBV28
d_gene: NA
abundance: NA
CDR3aa: CASSLIGNTEAFF
CDR3nt: TGTGCCAGCAGTTTAATCGGGAACACTGAAGCTTTCTTT

j_gene: TRBJ2-7
v_gene: TRBV30
d_gene: NA
abundance: NA
CDR3aa: CAWAKAVAYEQYF
CDR3nt: TGTGCCTGGGCCAAAGCGGTGGCCTACGAGCAGTACTTC

j_gene: TRBJ2-2
v_gene: TRBV27
d_gene: NA
abundance: NA
CDR3aa: CASSPRGLSTGELFF
CDR3nt: TGTGCCAGCAGTCCACGGGGACTTTCCACCGGGGAGCTGTTTTTT

j_gene: TRBJ2-7
v_gene: TRBV10-2
d_gene: TRBD2
abundance: NA
CDR3aa: CASTVSAGEPYEQYF
CDR3nt: TGCGCCAGCACCGTCTCGGCGGGAGAACCGTACGAGCAGTACTTC

j_gene: TRBJ1-1
v_gene: TRBV6-5
d_gene: NA
abundance: NA
CDR3aa: CASCLPGGTEAFF
CDR3nt: TGTGCCAGCTGCCTTCCGGGAGGAACCGAAGCTTTCTTT

j_gene: TRBJ1-1
v_gene: TRBV6-5
d_gene: NA
abundance: few
CDR3aa: CASSRTSWQNTEAFF
CDR3nt: TGTGCCAGCAGCAGGACAAGTTGGCAGAACACTGAAGCTTTCTTT

j_gene: TRBJ2-7
v_gene: TRBV19
d_gene: TRBD1
abundance: NA
CDR3aa: CASSIGQGAWEQYF
CDR3nt: TGTGCCAGTAGTATAGGCCAGGGGGCTTGGGAGCAGTACTTC

j_gene: TRBJ1-4
v_gene: TRBV7-2
d_gene: NA
abundance: few
CDR3aa: CASSLGGLNNEKLFF
CDR3nt: TGTGCCAGCAGCTTAGGCGGGCTGAATAATGAAAAACTGTTTTTT

j_gene: TRBJ2-2
v_gene: TRBV7-9
d_gene: TRBD2
abundance: NA
CDR3aa: CASSKGRLAGRDTGELFF
CDR3nt: TGTGCCAGCAGCAAGGGGAGACTAGCGGGAAGGGACACCGGGGAGCTGTTTTTT

j_gene: TRBJ1-5
v_gene: TRBV6-5
d_gene: TRBD1
abundance: NA
CDR3aa: CASNMGQGPSQPQHF
CDR3nt: TGTGCCAGCAACATGGGACAGGGGCCCTCTCAGCCCCAGCATTTT

j_gene: TRBJ2-1
v_gene: TRBV19
d_gene: NA
abundance: NA
CDR3aa: CASSTAVAEGGGNEQFF
CDR3nt: TGTGCCAGTAGTACCGCCGTAGCTGAGGGAGGGGGAAATGAGCAGTTCTTC

j_gene: TRBJ2-1
v_gene: TRBV3-1/TRBV3-2
d_gene: NA
abundance: NA
CDR3aa: CASSQAETPYNEQFF
CDR3nt: TGTGCCAGCAGCCAAGCGGAGACTCCTTACAATGAGCAGTTCTTC

j_gene: TRBJ2-2
v_gene: TRBV27
d_gene: TRBD1
abundance: NA
CDR3aa: CASSPRQGRPGELFF
CDR3nt: TGTGCCAGCAGTCCTCGACAGGGCCGACCCGGGGAGCTGTTTTTT

j_gene: TRBJ2-7
v_gene: TRBV3-1/TRBV3-2
d_gene: NA
abundance: NA
CDR3aa: CASSQVAYEQYF
CDR3nt: TGTGCCAGCAGCCAAGTCGCCTACGAGCAGTACTTC

j_gene: TRBJ1-4
v_gene: TRBV6-5
d_gene: NA
abundance: NA
CDR3aa: CASSYTAGPRGEKLFF
CDR3nt: TGTGCCAGCAGTTACACGGCTGGACCAAGGGGTGAAAAACTGTTTTTT

j_gene: TRBJ1-5
v_gene: TRBV5-1
d_gene: NA
abundance: NA
CDR3aa: CASSLEANQPQHF
CDR3nt: TGCGCCAGCAGCTTGGAAGCCAATCAGCCCCAGCATTTT

j_gene: TRBJ1-1
v_gene: TRBV10-3
d_gene: NA
abundance: NA
CDR3aa: CAIKDSGLLLGNTEAFF
CDR3nt: TGTGCCATCAAGGATTCCGGACTTCTCTTAGGGAACACTGAAGCTTTCTTT

j_gene: TRBJ1-6
v_gene: TRBV7-9
d_gene: TRBD1
abundance: NA
CDR3aa: CASSAWTGGNSPLHF
CDR3nt: TGTGCCAGCAGCGCTTGGACAGGCGGTAATTCACCCCTCCACTTT

j_gene: TRBJ1-1
v_gene: TRBV7-2
d_gene: TRBD1
abundance: NA
CDR3aa: CASTPSAGGITEAFF
CDR3nt: TGTGCCAGCACACCTTCGGCAGGGGGAATAACTGAAGCTTTCTTT

j_gene: TRBJ2-7
v_gene: TRBV29-1
d_gene: TRBD2
abundance: NA
CDR3aa: CSCREGRNEQYF
CDR3nt: TGCAGCTGCCGGGAGGGCCGCAACGAGCAGTACTTC

j_gene: TRBJ2-1
v_gene: TRBV6-5
d_gene: NA
abundance: NA
CDR3aa: CASSTSSYNEQFF
CDR3nt: TGTGCCAGCAGCACCAGCTCCTACAATGAGCAGTTCTTC

j_gene: TRBJ2-1
v_gene: TRBV27
d_gene: NA
abundance: NA
CDR3aa: CASSRRQTHNEQFF
CDR3nt: TGTGCCAGCAGCCGGCGACAGACTCACAATGAGCAGTTCTTC

j_gene: TRBJ1-2
v_gene: TRBV6-6
d_gene: TRBD1
abundance: NA
CDR3aa: CASSYNGRGQGGYTF
CDR3nt: TGTGCCAGCAGTTACAATGGCAGGGGGCAGGGTGGCTACACCTTC

j_gene: TRBJ1-4
v_gene: TRBV11-2
d_gene: TRBD1
abundance: NA
CDR3aa: CASSPRPGTGSGEKLFF
CDR3nt: TGTGCCAGCAGCCCTCGTCCCGGGACAGGGTCCGGTGAAAAACTGTTTTTT

j_gene: TRBJ2-1
v_gene: TRBV12-3/TRBV12-4
d_gene: TRBD2
abundance: NA
CDR3aa: CASSPSGNNEQFF
CDR3nt: TGTGCCAGCAGCCCTAGCGGGAACAATGAGCAGTTCTTC

j_gene: TRBJ1-5
v_gene: TRBV6-5
d_gene: TRBD1
abundance: few
CDR3aa: CASSRTGDGNQPQHF
CDR3nt: TGTGCCAGCAGCAGGACAGGGGATGGCAATCAGCCCCAGCATTTT

j_gene: TRBJ1-6
v_gene: TRBV9
d_gene: TRBD1
abundance: NA
CDR3aa: CASSVDSSGTANSPLHF
CDR3nt: TGTGCCAGCAGCGTAGACTCGTCCGGGACAGCCAATTCACCCCTCCACTTT

j_gene: TRBJ1-1
v_gene: TRBV5-1
d_gene: NA
abundance: NA
CDR3aa: CASSSGGARTEAFF
CDR3nt: TGCGCCAGCAGCTCGGGTGGGGCGCGGACTGAAGCTTTCTTT

j_gene: TRBJ2-2
v_gene: TRBV7-9
d_gene: NA
abundance: NA
CDR3aa: CASSLEQGGTGELFF
CDR3nt: TGTGCCAGCAGCTTAGAACAGGGTGGAACCGGGGAGCTGTTTTTT

j_gene: TRBJ2-2
v_gene: TRBV29-1
d_gene: TRBD1
abundance: NA
CDR3aa: CSVQGAGGFVGELFF
CDR3nt: TGCAGCGTCCAAGGGGCAGGGGGCTTTGTCGGGGAGCTGTTTTTT

j_gene: TRBJ2-7
v_gene: TRBV11-2
d_gene: NA
abundance: NA
CDR3aa: CASSLERVPRF
CDR3nt: TGTGCCAGCAGCTTAGAGAGGGTACCCCGCTTC

j_gene: TRBJ2-3
v_gene: TRBV11-3
d_gene: NA
abundance: NA
CDR3aa: CASRPLAGTDTQYF
CDR3nt: TGTGCCAGCAGGCCTTTAGCGGGCACAGATACGCAGTATTTT

j_gene: TRBJ2-7
v_gene: TRBV5-4
d_gene: TRBD2
abundance: NA
CDR3aa: CASSLAGGLAGGILSYEQYF
CDR3nt: TGTGCCAGCAGCTTGGCCGGGGGACTAGCGGGAGGCATACTTTCCTACGAGCAGTACTTC

j_gene: TRBJ1-6
v_gene: TRBV6-2/TRBV6-3
d_gene: NA
abundance: NA
CDR3aa: CASSSRFGSPLHF
CDR3nt: TGTGCCAGCAGTTCCAGGTTTGGTTCACCCCTCCACTTT

j_gene: TRBJ2-1
v_gene: TRBV7-2
d_gene: NA
abundance: NA
CDR3aa: CASSSAPSTFRFF
CDR3nt: TGTGCCAGCAGCTCAGCCCCCTCAACATTCCGGTTCTTC

j_gene: TRBJ2-1
v_gene: TRBV11-3
d_gene: TRBD2
abundance: NA
CDR3aa: CASNRLAGYNEQFF
CDR3nt: TGTGCCAGCAACCGACTAGCGGGATACAATGAGCAGTTCTTC

j_gene: TRBJ1-1
v_gene: TRBV7-2
d_gene: NA
abundance: NA
CDR3aa: CASSLRGAIKAFF
CDR3nt: TGTGCCAGCAGCTTAAGGGGCGCAATCAAAGCTTTCTTT

j_gene: TRBJ1-5
v_gene: TRBV19
d_gene: NA
abundance: NA
CDR3aa: CASSTQQGSNQPQHF
CDR3nt: TGTGCCAGTAGTACTCAACAGGGTAGCAATCAGCCCCAGCATTTT

j_gene: TRBJ2-1
v_gene: TRBV6-5
d_gene: NA
abundance: NA
CDR3aa: CASSATSYNEQFF
CDR3nt: TGTGCCAGCAGCGCTACCTCCTACAATGAGCAGTTCTTC

j_gene: TRBJ1-4
v_gene: TRBV30
d_gene: NA
abundance: NA
CDR3aa: CAWRRGFYEKLFF
CDR3nt: TGTGCCTGGAGACGGGGTTTTTATGAAAAACTGTTTTTT

j_gene: TRBJ2-1
v_gene: TRBV7-2
d_gene: NA
abundance: NA
CDR3aa: CASSSPGGGRKEEQFF
CDR3nt: TGTGCCAGCAGCTCTCCGGGGGGCGGGAGAAAAGAAGAGCAGTTCTTC

j_gene: TRBJ1-5
v_gene: TRBV19
d_gene: TRBD1
abundance: NA
CDR3aa: CASSSNHRGSNQPQHF
CDR3nt: TGTGCCAGTAGTTCGAACCACAGGGGAAGCAATCAGCCCCAGCATTTT

j_gene: TRBJ1-6
v_gene: TRBV27
d_gene: TRBD1
abundance: NA
CDR3aa: CASSLTGPTGSNSPLHF
CDR3nt: TGTGCCAGCAGTTTAACCGGTCCGACAGGGTCTAATTCACCCCTCCACTTT

j_gene: TRBJ1-1
v_gene: TRBV4-3
d_gene: TRBD1
abundance: once
CDR3aa: CASSQGAGGRTEAFF
CDR3nt: TGCGCCAGCAGCCAAGGGGCAGGGGGCCGGACTGAAGCTTTCTTT

j_gene: TRBJ2-5
v_gene: TRBV7-2
d_gene: TRBD1
abundance: NA
CDR3aa: CASSKGQGKETQYF
CDR3nt: TGTGCCAGCAGCAAGGGACAGGGTAAAGAGACCCAGTACTTC

j_gene: TRBJ2-2
v_gene: TRBV6-5
d_gene: NA
abundance: NA
CDR3aa: CASSYSGTGPTGELFF
CDR3nt: TGTGCCAGCAGTTACTCTGGAACAGGGCCAACCGGGGAGCTGTTTTTT